This T cell receptor (beta chain) stems from a study of molecular identifiers for immune sequencing clone quantification. Library preparation followed earlier protocols using designated TCR primers. TCRdb reprocessed the PCR reads via MiXCR and lists one record per CDR3 protein. The repertoire holds some 650,000 distinct CDR3 sequences, about 20% seen once, with 0.75% to 0.95% in the top ten. General study results and limits: A single cell's spiked Jurkat TCR RNA was reportedly detectable among approximately 930,000 naive cells.

A note on this clonotype: Its antigen is currently unknown. A read error may be the cause here, since a much bigger clone is one base away.

The V and J ends lost 7 bases and 7 bases, in that order; junction bases with no gene match: 10. This CDR3 is built from 14 residues. CDR1 is SEHNR, CDR2 FQNEAQ, per germline (reference sequence). Naive CD8 T cells underwent sorting with the CD8+CD4-CCR7+CD45RA+ definition. The clonotype originates from a human donor in good health. Some libraries in this study had Jurkat cell RNA spiked in. The chain links TRBV7-9 to TRBJ1-1; 9 bases align to TRBD1. The sequenced material came from naive CD8+ T cells from blood, with Jurkat cell RNA spiked in. Specified subset: FACS-sorted CD8+CD4-CCR7+CD45RA+ naive T cells. Here the CDR3 reads CASTLEQGAGEAFF. The CDR3 nucleotides are TGTGCCAGCACCCTTGAACAGGGGGCGGGTGAAGCTTTCTTT.